This TCR beta chain was profiled in a study of blood T cell repertoires in COVID-19. Trimming pared 4 bases from V and 4 bases from J, leaving 17 bases between. The CDR3 has 15 residues. Germline V gene sequence: CDR1 SGHTS, CDR2 YDEGEE. Profiling relied on immunoSEQ multiplex PCR, and the TCRdb table lists in-frame clones only, not all of them. Of approximately 45,000 clones listed, about nine tenths are singletons. The source material was peripheral blood. This chain joins TRBV5-8 and TRBJ1-1; possibly TRBD1 for D (5 bases). This TCR came from an elderly woman with COVID-19, enrolled during active disease. For the CDR3, the DNA is TGTGCCAGCAGCGGGCGGGGGGAAGGAACCACTGAAGCTTTCTTT. As protein: CASSGRGEGTTEAFF.